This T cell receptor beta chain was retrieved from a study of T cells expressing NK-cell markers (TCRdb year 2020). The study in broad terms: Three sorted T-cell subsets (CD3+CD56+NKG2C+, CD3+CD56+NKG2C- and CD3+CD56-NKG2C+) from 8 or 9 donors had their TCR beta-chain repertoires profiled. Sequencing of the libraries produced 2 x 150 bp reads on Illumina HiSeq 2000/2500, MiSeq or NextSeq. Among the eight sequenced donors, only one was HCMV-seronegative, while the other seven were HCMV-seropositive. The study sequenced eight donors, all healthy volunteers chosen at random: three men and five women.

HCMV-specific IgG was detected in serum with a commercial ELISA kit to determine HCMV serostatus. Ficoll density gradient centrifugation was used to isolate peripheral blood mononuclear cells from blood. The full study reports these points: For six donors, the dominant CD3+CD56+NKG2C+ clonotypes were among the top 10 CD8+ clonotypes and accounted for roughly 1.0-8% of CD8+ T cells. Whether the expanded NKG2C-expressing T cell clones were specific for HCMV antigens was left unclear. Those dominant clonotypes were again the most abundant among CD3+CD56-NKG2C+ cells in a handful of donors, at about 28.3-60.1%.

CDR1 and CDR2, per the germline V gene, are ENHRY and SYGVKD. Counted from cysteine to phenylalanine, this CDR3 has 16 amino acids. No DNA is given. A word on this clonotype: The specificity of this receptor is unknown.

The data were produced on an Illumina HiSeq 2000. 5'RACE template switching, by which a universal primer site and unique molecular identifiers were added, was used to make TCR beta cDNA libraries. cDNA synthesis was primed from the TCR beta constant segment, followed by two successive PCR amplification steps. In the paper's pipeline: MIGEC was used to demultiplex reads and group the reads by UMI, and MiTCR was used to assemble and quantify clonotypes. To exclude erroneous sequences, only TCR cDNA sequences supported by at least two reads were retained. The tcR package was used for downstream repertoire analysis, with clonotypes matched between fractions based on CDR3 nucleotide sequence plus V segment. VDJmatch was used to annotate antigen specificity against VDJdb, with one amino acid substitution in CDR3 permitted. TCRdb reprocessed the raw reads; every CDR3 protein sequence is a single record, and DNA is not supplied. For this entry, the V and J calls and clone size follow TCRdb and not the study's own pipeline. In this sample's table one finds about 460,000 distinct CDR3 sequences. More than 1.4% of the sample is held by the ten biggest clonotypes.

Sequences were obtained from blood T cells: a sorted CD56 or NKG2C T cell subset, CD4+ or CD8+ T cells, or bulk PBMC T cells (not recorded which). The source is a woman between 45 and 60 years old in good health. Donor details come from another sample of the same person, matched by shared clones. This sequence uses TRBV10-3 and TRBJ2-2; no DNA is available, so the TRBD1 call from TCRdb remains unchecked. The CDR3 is CASRTGYPSGSWELFF.